Sequencing of this T cell receptor (beta chain) was carried out in a study of control samples from healthy donors and cancer patients. CDR1 is WNHNN, CDR2 SYGVQD, per germline (reference sequence). This CDR3 is 16 amino acids long. The ends lost 6 bases at V and 4 bases at J; junction bases unmatched: 11. The method was immunoSEQ multiplex PCR; TCRdb's version includes in-frame clones alone and lacks a portion of them. The sample has 22,000 or so clones; about 85% are singletons. The V call is TRBV10-1, the J call TRBJ1-2; TRBD1 agrees at 10 bases. The specimen sequenced was PBMCs. The source is a man aged 55 to 70 with head and neck cancer. The CDR3 region is CASRDRGAPPSYGYTF. Here the CDR3 DNA reads TGCGCCAGCAGGGACAGGGGGGCCCCGCCAAGCTATGGCTACACCTTC.